A single TCR beta chain is shown here with its context. The antigen it binds to is not known. Base-call qualities are not available, and no considerably larger clone is one nucleotide away. This sample was included in a study of blood T cell repertoires in COVID-19 (dated by TCRdb to 2020 to 2022). Regarding the complete study: Collaborator samples came from the United States, Italy and Spain and covered acute and convalescent phases of COVID-19. The samples were drawn from two sources: the first 160 participants of the ongoing ImmuneRACE study, and some 1,300 subjects contributed by 6 global collaborators. Deeply sampled blood TCRbeta repertoires from subjects exposed to, actively infected with, or recovered from COVID-19 were included in the dataset. The prospective study material was composed of cDNA or gDNA derived from T cells, B-cell-depleted T cells, or PBMCs. The repertoires were released in a freely available public database intended as a resource for research on the immune response to SARS-CoV-2. Nearly every sample came with metadata listing a de-identified subject ID, COVID-19 status, age in years and sex. HLA class I and class II types, where available, came from metadata supplied by the sample provider rather than from assay-based typing. What the work shows at the level of the full study, not this receptor alone: Clinical and demographic metadata were provided uncurated, with the amount varying by source and participant.

TCRbeta CDR3 regions were amplified from genomic DNA by means of the immunoSEQ Assay, a bias-controlled multiplex PCR. Per the authors' processing: The number of nucleated cells in each sample was estimated from the amplification of reference gene primers within the assay. To quantify the absolute abundance of each unique TCRbeta CDR3 rearrangement, sequence reads were collapsed and filtered. For each sample, productive Simpson clonality was calculated as the square root of Simpson's diversity index across productive rearrangements. TCRdb took this table from immuneACCESS and kept in-frame rearrangements with V and J called. Such tables lack part of the clones; where checked against another copy, unresolved V genes explain under half of the gap, and the rest is unexplained. That table gives V, J and clone size, and the DNA gave D and trimming. This sample comprises fewer than 400,000 clones, 86% of them detected only once. Jointly, the top ten make up roughly 4% of the sample.

The CDR3 runs 16 residues from the cysteine to the phenylalanine. The only DNA kept is the CDR3, 48 bases in frame from the first base. The V end loses 7 bases and the J end loses 0 bases, and a stretch of 16 bases separates them. Via the germline V gene (reference sequence), CDR1 is LNHDA and CDR2 SQIVND. Participants in the prospective study were aged about 18 to 90 years, lived in approximately 26 United States geographic areas, and enrolled through a virtual design. To assign participants to cohorts, the prospective study relied on clinical history that participants themselves reported in a screening survey and a study questionnaire. Recovered participants in ImmuneRACE Cohort 3 were defined by two consecutive negative NP/OP PCR tests, clearance by a healthcare professional, or resolution of symptoms. Mobile phlebotomists in the prospective study collected whole blood, serum and a nasopharyngeal or oropharyngeal swab from every participant. Prospective study participants could optionally give additional blood draws and questionnaires over a roughly 2-month period. Before DNA extraction, blood samples from the prospective study were shipped at room temperature or frozen.

Source material: PBMCs or T cells enriched from blood (not recorded which). The source is a young man who had recovered from COVID-19. The rearrangement combines TRBV19 with TRBJ1-3, and the D gene may be TRBD1, 6 bases matching. The nucleotides are TGTGCCAGTACCAGGGGAGGGGAAAGCTCTGGAAACACCATATATTTT. Protein translation: CASTRGGESSGNTIYF.